The 28 T cell receptor beta chains listed next were all sequenced from one sample in a study of CD8+ T cells in alopecia areata. Extracted RNA was reverse transcribed into cDNA, the sequencing template. Some clones are missing from TCRdb's copy, which holds only in-frame ones; the method was immunoSEQ multiplex PCR. Altogether 90,000 to 130,000 clones were found in the sample, and no singletons occur. Material: lesional skin. All receptors come from a C3H/HeJ mouse with alopecia areata. For this strain, the MHC haplotype corresponds to H2-k.

Notes on this clone: The gene names here belong to mouse. From the germline J gene comes the end of the CDR3, since the read stops 4 residues before it. The chain carries TRBV13-1 and TRBJ1-4; D is uncertain. The CDR3 totals 11 residues. Trimming took 7 bases from V and 5 from J, leaving 6 bases between them. In germline, CDR1 is NSHNY, CDR2 SYGAGN. The DNA read from the CDR3 is TGTGCCAGCGGAGGGAACGAA. The encoded protein is CASGGNE. The CDR3, in full, reads CASGGNERLFF.

Points on this clone: Genes here carry mouse names. The CDR3 end lies 4 residues beyond the end of the read and is filled in from the germline J gene. The rearrangement joins TRBV5 to TRBJ2-4, with 8 positions matching TRBD2. CDR3 size: 16 residues. V was clipped by 0 bases and J by 0 bases; unmatched bases: 2. CDR1 and CDR2 (germline): LGHNA, YNLKQL (reference sequence). CDR3 DNA (partial): TGTGCCAGCAGCCAAGATACTGGGGGTAGTCAAAAC. It specifies CASSQDTGGSQN. The CDR3 reads in full as CASSQDTGGSQNTLYF.

In its sample, this clone was seen a few times. These gene names are mouse names. The read ends 4 residues shy of where the CDR3 ends; the end is completed using the germline J gene. The chain employs TRBV13-3 and TRBJ2-2; 8 bases align to TRBD2. CDR1 and CDR2 (germline): NNHDY, SYVADS. With V trimmed by 7 bases and J by 0 bases, 5 bases remained unmatched. CDR3 length: 15 residues. The sequenced CDR3 bases are TGTGCCAGCCGTGCGGACTGGGCAAACACCGGG. Protein product: CASRADWANTG. The entire CDR3 protein is CASRADWANTGQLYF.

This clone was seen many times. Gene names are mouse gene names. Sequencing ends 4 residues short of the CDR3 end; the germline J gene provides the rest. The V call is TRBV13-3, the J call TRBJ2-3, with TRBD2 matching over 11 bases. V was clipped by 0 bases and J by 1 base; unmatched bases: 4. From germline, CDR1 is NNHDY and CDR2 SYVADS. This CDR3 region has 17 residues. CDR3 bases read: TGTGCCAGCAGTGATGAACTGGGGGGGCGCGGTGCAGAA. Its protein product is CASSDELGGRGAE. The full CDR3 sequence reads CASSDELGGRGAETLYF.

This clone has more than one count but fewer than ten. Mouse names are used for the genes. With the read ending 4 residues before the CDR3 end, the germline J gene is used to fill in that end. The chain employs TRBV13-3 and TRBJ1-4; 8 nucleotides match TRBD1. V shed 1 base and J 6 bases; nucleotides not matched to a gene: 5. Germline CDR1 and CDR2: NNHDY and SYVADS. The CDR3 has 15 amino acids. The part of the CDR3 DNA that was read is TGTGCCAGCAGTGATTTTCCAGGGGGCCACGAA. Translated: CASSDFPGGHE. The entire CDR3 sequence reads CASSDFPGGHERLFF. The entire variable domain, with the rest obtained from reference TRBV13-3 and TRBJ1-4, is as follows: EAAVTQSPRSKVAVTGGKVTLSCHQTNNHDYMYWYRQDTGHGLRLIHYSYVADSTEKGDIPDGYKASRPSQENFSLILELASLSQTAVYFCASSDFPGGHERLFFGHGTKLSVL.

This clone occurred a few times. Gene names refer to mouse genes. Sequencing ends 4 residues short of the CDR3 end; the germline J gene provides the rest. The chain couples TRBV1 to TRBJ1-1; 10 bases are a match to TRBD1. The CDR3 spans 15 residues. V shed 3 bases, J shed 3 bases, and the junction held 4 bases outside the gene matches. CDR1 and CDR2 from the germline V gene are NSQYPW and LRSPGD (reference sequence). The covered CDR3 bases are TGCACCTGCAGTGCCGGGACAGGGGATGACACA. Protein sequence: CTCSAGTGDDT. The CDR3, in full, reads CTCSAGTGDDTEVFF.

This clone was found a few times. The genes are named according to mouse. The read ends 4 residues shy of where the CDR3 ends; the end is completed using the germline J gene. J is TRBJ1-4 and V is TRBV13-2; D is undetermined. V shed 0 bases and J shed 6 bases, with 3 bases lying between them. The CDR3 has 12 residues. Germline V gene data show CDR1 as NNHNN and CDR2 as SYGAGS (reference sequence). CDR3 loop: CASGDGDERLFF. The covered CDR3 bases are TGTGCCAGCGGTGATGGGGACGAA.

As regards this clone: The listed genes are named as in mouse. The CDR3 end is not reached by the read, which stops 4 residues before it; the germline J gene fills it in. The chain has TRBV1 and TRBJ1-1; TRBD1 is a possible D gene (5 bases). The CDR3 covers 14 residues. Per germline, CDR1 NSQYPW and CDR2 LRSPGD (reference sequence). Trimming took 6 bases from V and 0 from J, leaving 11 bases between them. Partial CDR3 DNA: TGCACCTGCAGGACAGACAGACCAAACACA. Protein: CTCRTDRPNT. The entire CDR3 protein is CTCRTDRPNTEVFF.

Concerning this clone: The listed genes are named as in mouse. The missing CDR3 end, 4 residues past where the read stops, is filled in from the germline J gene. The chain is built from TRBV13-2 and TRBJ1-4; maybe TRBD1 (5 bases). The CDR3 loop spans 15 amino acids. V was trimmed by 1 base and J by 2 bases, leaving 9 bases between them. Germline V gene lookup returns CDR1 NNHNN and CDR2 SYGAGS (reference sequence). The CDR3 bases that were read are TGTGCCAGCGGTGATCCGGGACTCTCCAACGAA. Protein: CASGDPGLSNE. The entire CDR3 is CASGDPGLSNERLFF.

In its sample, this clone was seen a few times. Mouse names are used for the genes. Sequencing ends 4 residues short of the CDR3 end; the germline J gene provides the rest. The genes are TRBV1 and TRBJ2-2, with a possible D match to TRBD1 (5 bases). CDR3 length: 16 residues. Germline lookup yields CDR1 NSQYPW and CDR2 LRSPGD (reference sequence). The V and J ends lost 4 bases and 4 bases respectively, with 16 bases between them. CDR3: CTCSGEGFATTGQLYF. The DNA read from the CDR3 is TGCACCTGCAGTGGGGAGGGGTTTGCAACCACCGGG.

The table lists this clone with many counts. Mouse germline and gene names are used. Read sequence stops 4 residues before the CDR3 end, and the germline J gene provides the missing end. The chain has TRBV13-3 and TRBJ2-7, with D unresolved. The CDR3 consists of 15 residues. V lost 0 bases, J lost 0 bases, and 10 bases lay in between. The germline CDR1 and CDR2 sequences are NNHDY and SYVADS. CDR3 loop: CASSDAARSSYEQYF. The DNA read from the CDR3 is TGTGCCAGCAGTGATGCGGCCAGGAGCTCCTAT.

This clone was seen only a few times. Germline and genes here are mouse. The sequence runs out 4 residues before the end of the CDR3; the remainder is reconstructed from the germline J gene. V gene TRBV13-3 combines with J gene TRBJ2-5; the D gene is possibly TRBD1 (5 bases). This CDR3 has 12 residues. Per the germline V gene, CDR1 is NNHDY and CDR2 is SYVADS. CDR3 residues: CASSATGDTQYF. Partial CDR3 DNA: TGTGCCAGCAGTGCCACAGGAGAC. The whole variable domain, remainder taken from reference TRBV13-3 and TRBJ2-5, is EAAVTQSPRSKVAVTGGKVTLSCHQTNNHDYMYWYRQDTGHGLRLIHYSYVADSTEKGDIPDGYKASRPSQENFSLILELASLSQTAVYFCASSATGDTQYFGPGTRLLVL.

This clone was seen a few times. Genes here carry mouse names. The CDR3 end falls 4 residues outside the read, so it is completed with the germline J gene. This rearrangement joins TRBV1 to TRBJ2-5, with TRBD2 matching over 8 bases. V gave up 3 bases and J gave up 0 bases; unmatched junction bases: 8. The germline gives CDR1 NSQYPW, CDR2 LRSPGD (reference sequence). CDR3 length: 17 residues. Partial CDR3 DNA: TGCACCTGCAGTGCGGCCAACTGGGGGAGTAACCAAGAC. It specifies CTCSAANWGSNQD. Given in full, the CDR3 is CTCSAANWGSNQDTQYF.

This clone was seen a handful of times. All gene names here are mouse names. The read is 4 residues too short to cover the CDR3 end, so that end is filled in from the germline J gene. The gene calls are TRBV13-3 and TRBJ2-3; 9 bases match TRBD1. The germline V gene encodes CDR1 NNHDY and CDR2 SYVADS. The CDR3 length is 17 residues. V trimming: 5 bases; J trimming: 1 base; junction bases outside the gene matches: 11. The CDR3 protein is CASRDRGSNYGAETLYF. CDR3 DNA, as far as it was read: TGTGCCAGCAGGGACAGGGGAAGTAACTATGGTGCAGAA.

Concerning this clone itself: Each gene name is a mouse one. From the germline J gene comes the end of the CDR3, since the read stops 4 residues before it. The V gene is TRBV13-1, the J gene TRBJ2-2; tentative D call: TRBD1 (6 bases). Germline loops: CDR1 NSHNY, CDR2 SYGAGN. This CDR3 has 15 residues. Trimming pared 1 base from V and 1 base from J, leaving 8 bases between. Partial CDR3 DNA: TGTGCCAGCAGTGATAAGGGACAAAACACCGGG. As protein: CASSDKGQNTG. The entire CDR3 protein reads CASSDKGQNTGQLYF.

For this clone: Gene labels here are mouse ones. The read falls 4 residues short of the CDR3 end, and the missing part is taken from the germline J gene. This chain joins TRBV13-3 and TRBJ1-4, with 10 positions matching TRBD1. With V trimmed by 7 bases and J by 3 bases, 3 bases remained unmatched. This CDR3 is 14 amino acids long. Germline V gene data show CDR1 as NNHDY and CDR2 as SYVADS. CDR3 residues: CASGQGGANERLFF. Incomplete CDR3 DNA: TGTGCCAGCGGACAGGGGGGGGCCAACGAA.

This clone was recorded many times. Gene names and germline refer to mouse. The read finishes 4 residues shy of the CDR3 end, and the germline J gene is used to complete it. At the DNA level, this CDR3 is encoded by other sequences in the same sample as well. V usage is TRBV13-3 and J usage is TRBJ2-3; TRBD2 matches 11 bases. V shed 6 bases and J 0 bases; nucleotides not matched to a gene: 3. The germline CDR1 and CDR2 sequences are NNHDY and SYVADS. The CDR3 has 15 amino acids. CDR3 loop: CASTGLGGSAETLYF. Partial CDR3 DNA: TGTGCCAGCACTGGACTGGGGGGCAGTGCAGAA.

Notes on this clone: Gene names refer to mouse genes. From the germline J gene comes the end of the CDR3, since the read stops 4 residues before it. The chain links TRBV13-3 to TRBJ2-5, with 7 bases matching TRBD1. Germline CDR1 reads NNHDY; CDR2 reads SYVADS. Trimming took 5 bases from V and 2 from J; bases not matched to a gene: 5. The CDR3 extends over 14 amino acids. The CDR3 sequence: CASSVGQFQDTQYF. The sequenced part of the CDR3 DNA is TGTGCCAGCAGCGTGGGACAGTTCCAAGAC. Supplemented by reference TRBV13-3 and TRBJ2-5, the full variable domain reads EAAVTQSPRSKVAVTGGKVTLSCHQTNNHDYMYWYRQDTGHGLRLIHYSYVADSTEKGDIPDGYKASRPSQENFSLILELASLSQTAVYFCASSVGQFQDTQYFGPGTRLLVL.

This clone occurred a few times. Mouse names are used for the genes. Coverage ceases 4 residues before the CDR3 finishes, and the germline J gene fills in the end. This chain joins TRBV19 and TRBJ2-7; D may be TRBD1 (5 bases). With 1 base removed from V and 3 bases from J, the gap between germline ends came to 8 bases. This CDR3 is 13 amino acids long. From germline, CDR1 is FNHDT and CDR2 SITEND (reference sequence). CDR3 DNA (partial): TGTGCCAGCAGTATAAGACAGATCTAT. This sequence encodes CASSIRQIY. The whole CDR3 protein reads CASSIRQIYEQYF.

In this sample, this clone turned up a few times. Gene and germline names: mouse. The observed sequence ends 4 residues before the CDR3 terminus, with the missing tail filled in from the germline J gene. This chain links TRBV13-1 with TRBJ2-5, with D possibly TRBD1 on 6 matching bases. Trimming pared 2 bases from V and 0 bases from J, leaving 10 bases between. There are 15 residues in the CDR3. Germline CDR1 and CDR2: NSHNY and SYGAGN. CDR3 region: CASSDVGQNQDTQYF. The CDR3 bases that were read are TGTGCCAGCAGTGACGTTGGACAGAACCAAGAC.

This clone has ten or more counts. The gene names here belong to mouse. The observed sequence ends 4 residues before the CDR3 terminus, with the missing tail filled in from the germline J gene. The V gene is TRBV13-3, the J gene TRBJ1-1; TRBD1 might be the D (6 bases). Trimming cost V 2 bases and J 1 base, with 12 bases left between them. Germline loops: CDR1 NNHDY, CDR2 SYVADS. CDR3 length: 15 residues. The sequenced part of the CDR3 DNA is TGTGCCAGCAGTGAGATCCAGGGGAGGAACACA. It codes for CASSEIQGRNT. The whole CDR3 is CASSEIQGRNTEVFF.

On this clone: The germline and genes are mouse ones. The DNA ends 4 residues before the CDR3 does, and the rest of the CDR3 is filled in from the germline J gene. The rearrangement joins TRBV1 to TRBJ1-4; 9 bases map to TRBD1. Germline-derived CDR1 and CDR2 are NSQYPW and LRSPGD (reference sequence). This CDR3 has 17 residues. V lost 4 bases, J lost 1 base, and 7 bases stayed unmatched. The covered CDR3 bases are TGCACCTGCAGTGGGGGACAGGGAGAAGGTTCCAACGAA. Protein product: CTCSGGQGEGSNE. The CDR3 as a whole reads CTCSGGQGEGSNERLFF.

This clone has just a few counts. Gene names are mouse gene names. The read stops 4 residues short of the end of the CDR3; the missing end is completed from the germline J gene. This rearrangement joins TRBV14 to TRBJ2-1; a weak D match, TRBD1 (6 bases). Trimming took 2 bases from V and 6 from J, leaving 9 bases between them. The CDR3 runs 13 residues. Per the germline V gene, CDR1 is SGHDT and CDR2 is FRDEAV. The sequenced CDR3 bases are TGTGCCAGCAGTTTGACAGGCCGTGCT. As protein: CASSLTGRA. The complete CDR3 reads CASSLTGRAEQFF. Full variable domain (remainder filled in from reference TRBV14 and TRBJ2-1): EAGVTQSPRYAVLQEGQAVSFWCDPISGHDTLYWYQQPRDQGPQLLVYFRDEAVIDNSQLPSDRFSAVRPKGTNSTLKIQSAKQGDTATYLCASSLTGRAEQFFGPGTRLTVL.

About this clone: Germline and genes: mouse. Read coverage stops 4 residues before the CDR3 terminus; the germline J gene supplies the remainder. The V call is TRBV19, the J call TRBJ1-1, with D hard to call. The CDR3 extends over 13 amino acids. V lost 5 bases and J 4 bases, leaving 12 bases between the germline ends. Germline loops: CDR1 FNHDT, CDR2 SITEND (reference sequence). The CDR3 reads CASSSTKPTEVFF. The sequenced part of the CDR3 DNA is TGTGCCAGCAGCTCGACAAAACCCACA. Supplemented by reference TRBV19 and TRBJ1-1, the full variable domain reads GGIITQTPKFLIGQEGQKLTLKCQQNFNHDTMYWYRQDSGKGLRLIYYSITENDLQKGDLSEGYDASREKKSSFSLTVTSAQKNEMAVFLCASSSTKPTEVFFGKGTRLTVV.

This clone came up a few times. These gene names are mouse names. The read falls 4 residues short of the CDR3 end, and the missing part is taken from the germline J gene. This chain connects TRBV19 to TRBJ1-1; perhaps TRBD1 as D (5 bases). The CDR3 contains 14 residues. V dropped 2 bases and J dropped 3 bases, with 11 bases sitting between them. Germline V gene data show CDR1 as FNHDT and CDR2 as SITEND (reference sequence). CDR3 DNA (partial): TGTGCCAGCAGTATCCGCCAGGGTGACACA. Protein product: CASSIRQGDT. The full CDR3 is CASSIRQGDTEVFF. Full variable domain (outside the CDR3, taken from reference TRBV19 and TRBJ1-1): GGIITQTPKFLIGQEGQKLTLKCQQNFNHDTMYWYRQDSGKGLRLIYYSITENDLQKGDLSEGYDASREKKSSFSLTVTSAQKNEMAVFLCASSIRQGDTEVFFGKGTRLTVV.

This clone showed up many times. TCRdb's protein sequence differs at residue 12 from the translated DNA; the protein presented here follows the DNA. All gene names here are mouse names. CDR3 bases read: TGTGCCAGCAGCCAAGATGGGGGTTCTGGAAATACG. As protein: CASSQDGGSGNT. The complete CDR3 sequence is CASSQDGGSGNTLYF. V and J are TRBV5 and TRBJ1-3, with TRBD1 as a possible D gene (5 bases). The observed sequence ends 3 residues before the CDR3 terminus, with the missing tail filled in from the germline J gene. Trimming removed 0 bases at V and 0 bases at J, with 6 bases between. In germline, CDR1 is LGHNA, CDR2 YNLKQL (reference sequence). The CDR3 length is 15 residues.

This clone was seen a handful of times. Germline and genes: mouse. The read is 4 residues too short to cover the CDR3 end, so that end is filled in from the germline J gene. This chain links TRBV16 with TRBJ2-7, with 8 bases that match TRBD2. The CDR3 runs to 15 residues. V trimming: 6 bases; J trimming: 0 bases; junction bases outside the gene matches: 7. CDR1 and CDR2 from the germline V gene are SGHSA and FRNQAP. The CDR3 region is CASSPGLGSSYEQYF. The DNA read from the CDR3 is TGTGCAAGCAGTCCCGGACTGGGCAGCTCCTAT.

Concerning this clone: Gene names and germline match the mouse. The read comes to an end 4 residues before the CDR3 does, leaving the germline J gene to fill in the end. The V and J genes are TRBV19 and TRBJ2-4; TRBD2 might be the D (5 bases). The germline V gene encodes CDR1 FNHDT and CDR2 SITEND (reference sequence). This CDR3 is 15 amino acids long. V was shortened by 0 bases and J by 3 bases, with 11 bases between the two germline ends. CDR3 bases read: TGTGCCAGCAGTATAGCTCCTGGGTTCCAAAAC. Its translation: CASSIAPGFQN. The entire CDR3 is CASSIAPGFQNTLYF. Together with reference TRBV19 and TRBJ2-4, the CDR3 gives the full variable domain: GGIITQTPKFLIGQEGQKLTLKCQQNFNHDTMYWYRQDSGKGLRLIYYSITENDLQKGDLSEGYDASREKKSSFSLTVTSAQKNEMAVFLCASSIAPGFQNTLYFGAGTRLSVL.